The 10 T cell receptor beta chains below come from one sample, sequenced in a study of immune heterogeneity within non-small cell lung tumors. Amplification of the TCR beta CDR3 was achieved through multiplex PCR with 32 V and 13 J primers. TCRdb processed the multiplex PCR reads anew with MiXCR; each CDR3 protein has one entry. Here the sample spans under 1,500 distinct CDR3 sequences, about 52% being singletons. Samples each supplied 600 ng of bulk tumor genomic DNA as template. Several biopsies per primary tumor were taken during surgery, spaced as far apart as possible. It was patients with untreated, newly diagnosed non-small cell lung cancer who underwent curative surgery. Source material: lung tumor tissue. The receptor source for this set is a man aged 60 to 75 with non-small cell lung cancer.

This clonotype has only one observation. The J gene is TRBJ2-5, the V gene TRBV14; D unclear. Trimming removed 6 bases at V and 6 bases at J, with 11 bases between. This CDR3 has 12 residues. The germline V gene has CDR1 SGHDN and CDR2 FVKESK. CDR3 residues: CASRMGGKTQYF. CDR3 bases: TGTGCCAGCAGAATGGGCGGAAAGACCCAGTACTTC.

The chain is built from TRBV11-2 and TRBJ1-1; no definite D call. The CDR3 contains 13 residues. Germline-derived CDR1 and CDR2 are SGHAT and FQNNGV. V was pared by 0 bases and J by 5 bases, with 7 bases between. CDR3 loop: CASSLEAWTEAFF. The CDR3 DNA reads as TGTGCCAGCAGCTTAGAAGCCTGGACTGAAGCTTTCTTT.

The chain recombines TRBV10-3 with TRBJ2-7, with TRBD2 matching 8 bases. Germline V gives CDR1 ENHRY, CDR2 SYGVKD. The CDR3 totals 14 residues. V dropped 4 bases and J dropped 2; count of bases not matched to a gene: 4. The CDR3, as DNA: TGTGCCATCAGTGCAGGCGGGGGGACCTACGAGCAGTACTTC. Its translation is CAISAGGGTYEQYF.

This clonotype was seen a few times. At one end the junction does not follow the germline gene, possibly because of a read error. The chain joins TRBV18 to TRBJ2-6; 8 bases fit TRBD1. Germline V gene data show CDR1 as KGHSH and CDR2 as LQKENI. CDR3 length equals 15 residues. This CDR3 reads CASSPQGAGANVLTF. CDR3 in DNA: TGTGCCAGCTCCCCACAGGGGGCTGGGGCCAACGTCCTGACTTTC.

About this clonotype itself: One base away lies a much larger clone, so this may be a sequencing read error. The CDR3 DNA reads TGTGCCAGCAGCCAAGATCCTCAGGGGGCGCTGGGCTACACCTTC. Protein: CASSQDPQGALGYTF. The rearrangement links TRBV3-1 to TRBJ1-2; TRBD1 matches 8 bases. V lost 0 bases to trimming and J lost 8 bases; unmatched junction nucleotides: 8. Germline CDR1 is LGHDT and CDR2 is YNNKEL (reference sequence). This CDR3 region has 15 residues.

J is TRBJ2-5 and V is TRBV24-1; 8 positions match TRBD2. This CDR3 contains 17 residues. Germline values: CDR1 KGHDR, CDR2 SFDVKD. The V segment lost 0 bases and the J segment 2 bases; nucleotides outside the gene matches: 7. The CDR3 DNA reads TGTGCCACCAGTGATTTGTCATCCCCGGGAGGGCAAGAGACCCAGTACTTC. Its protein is CATSDLSSPGGQETQYF.

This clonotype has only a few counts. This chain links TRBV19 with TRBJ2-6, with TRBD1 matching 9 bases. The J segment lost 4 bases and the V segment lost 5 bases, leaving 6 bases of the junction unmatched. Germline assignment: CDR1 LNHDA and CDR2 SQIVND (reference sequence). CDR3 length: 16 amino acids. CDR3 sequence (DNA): TGTGCCAGTAGTCCTGGACAGGGGAACGGGGCCAACGTCCTGACTTTC. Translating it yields CASSPGQGNGANVLTF.

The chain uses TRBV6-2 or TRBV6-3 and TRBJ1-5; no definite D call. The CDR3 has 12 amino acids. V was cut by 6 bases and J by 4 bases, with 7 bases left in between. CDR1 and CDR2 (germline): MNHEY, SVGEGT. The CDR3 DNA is TGTGCCAGCAGGAACTTTAATCAGCCCCAGCATTTT. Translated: CASRNFNQPQHF.

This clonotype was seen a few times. The CDR3 here is CASSFLQETQYF. The DNA of the CDR3 is TGTGCCAGCAGCTTTCTCCAAGAGACCCAGTACTTC. The chain joins TRBV5-5 to TRBJ2-5; D not resolved. This CDR3 comprises 12 residues. The V gene lost 2 bases and the J gene lost 1 base, with 3 bases spanning the gap. Germline CDR1 is SGHKS and CDR2 is YYEKEE (reference sequence).

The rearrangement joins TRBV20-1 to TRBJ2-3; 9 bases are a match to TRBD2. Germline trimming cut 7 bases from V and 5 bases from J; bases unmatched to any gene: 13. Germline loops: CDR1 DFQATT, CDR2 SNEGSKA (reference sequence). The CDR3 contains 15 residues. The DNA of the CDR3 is TGCAGTGTAATGGACGTAGCGGGAGTGGTAGATACGCAGTATTTT. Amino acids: CSVMDVAGVVDTQYF.